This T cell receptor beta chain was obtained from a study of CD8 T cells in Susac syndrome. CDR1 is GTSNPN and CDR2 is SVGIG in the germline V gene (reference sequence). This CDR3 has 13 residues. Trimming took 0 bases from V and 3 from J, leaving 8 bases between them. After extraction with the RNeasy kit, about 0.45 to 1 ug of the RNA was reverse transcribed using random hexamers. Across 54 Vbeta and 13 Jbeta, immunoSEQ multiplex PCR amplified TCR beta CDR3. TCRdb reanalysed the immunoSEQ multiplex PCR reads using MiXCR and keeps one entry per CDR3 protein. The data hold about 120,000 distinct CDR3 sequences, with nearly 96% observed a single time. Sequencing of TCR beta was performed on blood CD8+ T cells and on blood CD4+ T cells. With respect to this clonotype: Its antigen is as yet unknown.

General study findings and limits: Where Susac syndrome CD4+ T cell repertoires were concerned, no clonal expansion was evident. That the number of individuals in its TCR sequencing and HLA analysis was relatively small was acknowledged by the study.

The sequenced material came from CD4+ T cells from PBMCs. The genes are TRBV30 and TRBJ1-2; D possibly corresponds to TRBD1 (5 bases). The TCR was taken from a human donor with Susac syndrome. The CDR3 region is CAWSVNRHYGYTF. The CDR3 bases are TGTGCCTGGAGTGTAAACAGGCACTATGGCTACACCTTC.